This T cell receptor beta chain was observed in a study of T cell responses to AZD1222 COVID-19 vaccine (dated by TCRdb to 2020 to 2023). For the wider study: A total of about 230 trial participants underwent TCR sequencing, of whom about 200 received two doses of AZD1222 and 26 received two doses of the MenACWY control vaccine. Trial participants were enrolled by age into subgroups of 18-55, 56-69 and 70-plus years, and around 150, 29 and 61 TCR-sequenced participants, respectively, were included in these subgroups.

The CDR3 regions of human TCRbeta chains were analyzed by immunosequencing. Processing in the source paper ran as follows. TCRs in the repertoires were compared against a reference library of SARS-CoV-2-specific TCRs that had been generated with the MIRA antigen-specificity platform. Breadth meant the fraction of unique TCRs that were SARS-CoV-2-associated, whereas depth meant the fraction of total T cells that were SARS-CoV-2-associated. Each spike-specific TCR was assigned to its reactive spike region and to a CD4 or CD8 class using the MIRA data. Log10-transformed breadth and depth values were compared by one-way ANOVA with Sidak's multiple comparisons tests. TCRdb obtained this table from immuneACCESS and retained in-frame rearrangements with V and J assigned. These tables miss some clones; where compared with another copy, unresolved V genes account for less than half of the shortfall, and the remainder is unexplained. From that table come the V and J calls and clone size; the DNA was used to work out D and trimming. The sample records about 210,000 clones, about 94% of which are singletons. The ten largest clones represent around 1.7% of the sample.

The time point label here, explained by the study, means: about 28 days (+/-7) after the second vaccine dose. The label giving this sample's treatment or condition can be read as: meningococcal conjugate vaccine given as trial control. Vaccinee samples came from UK trials COV001 and COV002, including a single-blind randomized controlled phase 2/3 trial of AZD1222 (ChAdOx1 nCoV-19) in healthy adults. Trial participant PBMC samples were collected at day 0 and day 28 after the second dose for TCRbeta chain sequencing. The research as a whole found: No day 14 peak-response samples were available, so repertoires were characterized only after the peak T cell response. A significant rise in spike-specific TCR breadth and depth was observed after two AZD1222 doses relative to day 0 and relative to MenACWY recipients. Participants were mostly white British and included more females than males, and it was suggested by the authors that clonal diversity may have been underestimated. Reportedly, almost half of the unique spike-specific TCRs recognized epitopes lying outside the regions that are mutated in the B.1.351 and B.1.1.7 variants. The 56-69-year group was small, and its depth increase did not reach significance, likely because of low power. The vaccine-associated CD4 TCRs covered the entire spike protein, and the dominant responses fell in regions 160-218 and 743-854. Only six AZD1222 recipients were SARS-CoV-2 seropositive at baseline, limiting conclusions about previously exposed vaccinees.

Details on this clone: The antigen it binds to is not known. Nothing much larger sits one base from this clone, and base qualities are not available. The same CDR3 can be traced to other DNA sequences in this sample.

From the cysteine up to the phenylalanine, the CDR3 has a length of 14 residues. The read is trimmed to its CDR3 DNA, 42 bases read in frame from base 1. The germline V gene yields MNHEY for CDR1 and SVGAGI for CDR2. V and J lose 6 bases and 0 bases, and a span of 9 bases separates them. The receptor was isolated from an adult who received the MenACWY meningococcal vaccine as a control. The rearrangement joined TRBV6-5 to TRBJ1-3; the D gene is perhaps TRBD1, on 6 matching bases. Sequenced material: peripheral blood, taken 28 days after the second dose of the MenACWY control vaccine. The nucleotides read TGTGCCAGCAGAACAGGGAGCTCTGGAAACACCATATATTTT. Translated, it gives CASRTGSSGNTIYF.